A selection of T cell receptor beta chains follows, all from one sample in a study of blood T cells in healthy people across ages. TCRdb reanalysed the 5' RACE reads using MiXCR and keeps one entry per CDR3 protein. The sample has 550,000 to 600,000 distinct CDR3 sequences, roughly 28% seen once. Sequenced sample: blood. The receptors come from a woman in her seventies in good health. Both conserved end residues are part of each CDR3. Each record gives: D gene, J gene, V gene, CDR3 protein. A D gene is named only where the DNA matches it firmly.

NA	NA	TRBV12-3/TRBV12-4	CASSAGLFYEQYF
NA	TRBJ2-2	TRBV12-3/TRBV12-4	CASTPRPGTSNTGELFF
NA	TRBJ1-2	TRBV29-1	CSVEGGAGFNYGYTF
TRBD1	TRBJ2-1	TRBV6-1	CASRTGDSNNEQFF
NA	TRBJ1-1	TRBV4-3	CASSQDRTREEAFF
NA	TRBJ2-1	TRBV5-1	CASSLGFAGPYNEQFF
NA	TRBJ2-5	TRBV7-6	CASASETRYF
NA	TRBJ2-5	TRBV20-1	CSAMGTIETQYF
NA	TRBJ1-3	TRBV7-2	CASANQGNLGNTIYF
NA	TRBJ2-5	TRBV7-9	CASSSGFLQETQYF
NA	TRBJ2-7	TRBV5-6	CASSPDAPGEQYF
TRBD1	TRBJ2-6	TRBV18	CASSPLGQVGANVLTF
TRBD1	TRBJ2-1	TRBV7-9	CASSLGKAEGQGFF
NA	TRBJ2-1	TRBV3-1	CASSLGTTGYNEQFF
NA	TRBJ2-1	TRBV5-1	CASSVTESSYNEQFF
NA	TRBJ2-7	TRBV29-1	CSVQGGNYEQYF
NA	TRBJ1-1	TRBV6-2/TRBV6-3	CASSSEPPGTEAFF
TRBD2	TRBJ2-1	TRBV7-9	CASSLTSGGAGDEQFF
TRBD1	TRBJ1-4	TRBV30	CAWRQGGGRGLNEKLFF
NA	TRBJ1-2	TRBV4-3	CASSPRAEGGYGYTF
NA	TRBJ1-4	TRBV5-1	CASSASGTKKEKLFF
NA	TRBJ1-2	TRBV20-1	CSASRDEANYGYTF
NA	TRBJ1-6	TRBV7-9	CASSLAGYNSPLHF
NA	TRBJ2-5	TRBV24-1	CATGDNWSQETQYF
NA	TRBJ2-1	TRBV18	CASSPLRTENNEQFF
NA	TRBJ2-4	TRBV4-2	CASSQGGGLPRNIQYF
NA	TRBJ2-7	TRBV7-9	CASSFLSRGDYEQYF
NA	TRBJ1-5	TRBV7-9	CATSGWSQTQPQHF
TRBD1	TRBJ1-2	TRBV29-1	CSVQGQGSGYTF
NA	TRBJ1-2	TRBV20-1	CSASFNDHTF
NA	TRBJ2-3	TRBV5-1	CASSLGIGDTQYF
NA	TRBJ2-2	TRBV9	CASSVLPPDLAGELFF
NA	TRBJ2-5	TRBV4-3	CASSQEMAVQETQYF
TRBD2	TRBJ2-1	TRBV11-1	CASSLLKRTSGPYSYNEQFF
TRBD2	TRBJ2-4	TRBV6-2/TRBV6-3	CASTPSGVAKNIQYF
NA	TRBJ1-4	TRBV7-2	CASSLRSEKLFF
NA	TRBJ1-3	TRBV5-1	CASSPAPGRLSGNTIYF
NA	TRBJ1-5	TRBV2	CASSDGRAGSNQPQHF
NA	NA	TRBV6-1	CASSVEQFSYEQYF
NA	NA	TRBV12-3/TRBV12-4	CASSFRGHLETQYF
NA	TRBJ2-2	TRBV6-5	CASSYSTGTSGELFF
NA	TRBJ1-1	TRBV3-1	CASSQEGTGKSFF
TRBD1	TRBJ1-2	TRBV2	CASIFPGGTGAMQGYTF
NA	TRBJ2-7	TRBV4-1	CASSQGANGGYEQYF
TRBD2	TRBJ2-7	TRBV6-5	CASSRLAGGFEQYF
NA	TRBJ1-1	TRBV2	CASSTNHPKLNTEAFF
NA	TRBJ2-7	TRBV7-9	CASSLNIHEQYF
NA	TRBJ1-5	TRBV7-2	CASSQDRIQPQHF
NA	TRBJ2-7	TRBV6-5	CASSSDGSYEQYF
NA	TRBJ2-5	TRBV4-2	CASSQAVGQETQYF
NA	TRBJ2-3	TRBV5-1	CASSLGDEEGAQYF
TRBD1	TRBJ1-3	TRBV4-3	CASSQDWVQGTGNTIYF
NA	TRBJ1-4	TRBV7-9	CASSAGFRGSTNEKLFF
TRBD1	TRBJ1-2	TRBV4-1	CASSQADRDHNYGYTF